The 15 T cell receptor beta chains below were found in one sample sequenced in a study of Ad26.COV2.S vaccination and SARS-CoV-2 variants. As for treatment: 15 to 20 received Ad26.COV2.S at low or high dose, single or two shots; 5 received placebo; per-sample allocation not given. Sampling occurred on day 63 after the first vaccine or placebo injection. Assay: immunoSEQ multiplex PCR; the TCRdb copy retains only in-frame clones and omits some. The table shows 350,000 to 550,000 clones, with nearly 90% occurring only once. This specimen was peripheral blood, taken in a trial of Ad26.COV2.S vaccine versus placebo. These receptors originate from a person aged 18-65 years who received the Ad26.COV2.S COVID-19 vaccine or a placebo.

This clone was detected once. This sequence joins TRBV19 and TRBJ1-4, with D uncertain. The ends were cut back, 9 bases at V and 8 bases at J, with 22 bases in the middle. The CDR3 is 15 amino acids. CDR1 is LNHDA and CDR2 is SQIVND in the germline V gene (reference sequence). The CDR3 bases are TGTGCCAGCTTCGCGCCCGGCCTCACGGAGGAAAAACTGTTTTTT. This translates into CASFAPGLTEEKLFF. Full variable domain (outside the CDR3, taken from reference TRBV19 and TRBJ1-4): DGGITQSPKYLFRKEGQNVTLSCEQNLNHDAMYWYRQDPGQGLRLIYYSQIVNDFQKGDIAEGYSVSREKKESFPLTVTSAQKNPTAFYLCASFAPGLTEEKLFFGSGTQLSVL.

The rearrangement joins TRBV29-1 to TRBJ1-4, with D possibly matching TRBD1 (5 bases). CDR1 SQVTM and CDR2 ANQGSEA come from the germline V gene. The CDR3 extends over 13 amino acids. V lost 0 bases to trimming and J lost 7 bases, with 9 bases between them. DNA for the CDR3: TGCAGCGTTGAAGAGGCAGGGAGTGAAAAACTGTTTTTT. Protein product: CSVEEAGSEKLFF.

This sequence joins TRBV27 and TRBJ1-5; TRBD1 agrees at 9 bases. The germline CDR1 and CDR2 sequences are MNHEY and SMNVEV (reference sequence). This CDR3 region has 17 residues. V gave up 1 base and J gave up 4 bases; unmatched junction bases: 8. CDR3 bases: TGTGCCAGCAGTTTATTCCCCACCGGGACAGGGAATCAGCCCCAGCATTTT. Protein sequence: CASSLFPTGTGNQPQHF.

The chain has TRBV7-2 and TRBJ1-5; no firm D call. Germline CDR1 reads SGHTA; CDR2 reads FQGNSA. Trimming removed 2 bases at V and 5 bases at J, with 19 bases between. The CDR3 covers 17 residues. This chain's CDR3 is CASSLSYTGIQYQPQHF. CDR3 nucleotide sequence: TGTGCCAGCAGCTTATCGTATACCGGGATCCAATATCAGCCCCAGCATTTT. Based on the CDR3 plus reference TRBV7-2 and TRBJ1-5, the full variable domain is GAGVSQSPSNKVTEKGKDVELRCDPISGHTALYWYRQSLGQGLEFLIYFQGNSAPDKSGLPSDRFSAERTGGSVSTLTIQRTQQEDSAVYLCASSLSYTGIQYQPQHFGDGTRLSIL.

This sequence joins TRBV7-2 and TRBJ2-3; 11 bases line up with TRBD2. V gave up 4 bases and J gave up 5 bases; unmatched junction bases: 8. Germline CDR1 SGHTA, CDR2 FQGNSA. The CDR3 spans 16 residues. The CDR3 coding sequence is TGTGCCAGCAGCTCCTTTTCTAGCGGGGGGATAGATACGCAGTATTTT. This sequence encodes CASSSFSSGGIDTQYF.

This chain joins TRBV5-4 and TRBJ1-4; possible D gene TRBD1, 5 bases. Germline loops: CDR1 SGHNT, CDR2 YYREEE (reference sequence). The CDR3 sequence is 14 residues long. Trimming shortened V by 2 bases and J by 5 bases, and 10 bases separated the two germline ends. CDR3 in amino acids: CASSLREGNEKLFF. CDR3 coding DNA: TGTGCCAGCAGCTTAAGAGAGGGGAATGAAAAACTGTTTTTT.

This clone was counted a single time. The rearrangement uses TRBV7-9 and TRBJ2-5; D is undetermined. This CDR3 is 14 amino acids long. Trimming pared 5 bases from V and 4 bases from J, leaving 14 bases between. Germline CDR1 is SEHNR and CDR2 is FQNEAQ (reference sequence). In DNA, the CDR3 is TGTGCCAGCAGCCCGAGACGGCAAACAGAGACCCAGTACTTC. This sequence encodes CASSPRRQTETQYF.

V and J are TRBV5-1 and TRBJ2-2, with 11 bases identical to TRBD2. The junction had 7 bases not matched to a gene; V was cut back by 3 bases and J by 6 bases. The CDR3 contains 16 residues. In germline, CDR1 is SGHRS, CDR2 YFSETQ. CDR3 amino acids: CASSWGLAESSGELFF. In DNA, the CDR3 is TGCGCCAGCAGCTGGGGACTAGCGGAAAGCTCCGGGGAGCTGTTTTTT.

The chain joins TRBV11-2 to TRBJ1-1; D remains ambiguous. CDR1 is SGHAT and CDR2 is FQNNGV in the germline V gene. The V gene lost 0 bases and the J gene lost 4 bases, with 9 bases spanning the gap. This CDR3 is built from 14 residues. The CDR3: CASSLDGEGTEAFF. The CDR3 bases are TGTGCCAGCAGCTTAGATGGGGAGGGCACTGAAGCTTTCTTT. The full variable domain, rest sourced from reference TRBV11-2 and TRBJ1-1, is EAGVAQSPRYKIIEKRQSVAFWCNPISGHATLYWYQQILGQGPKLLIQFQNNGVVDDSQLPKDRFSAERLKGVDSTLKIQPAKLEDSAVYLCASSLDGEGTEAFFGQGTRLTVV.

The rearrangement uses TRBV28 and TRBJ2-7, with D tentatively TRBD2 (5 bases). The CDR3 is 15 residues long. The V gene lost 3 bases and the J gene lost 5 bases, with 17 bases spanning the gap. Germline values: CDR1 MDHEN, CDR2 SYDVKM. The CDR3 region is CASSFYTSDGDEQYF. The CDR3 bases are TGTGCCAGCAGTTTTTATACCTCCGACGGGGACGAGCAGTACTTC.

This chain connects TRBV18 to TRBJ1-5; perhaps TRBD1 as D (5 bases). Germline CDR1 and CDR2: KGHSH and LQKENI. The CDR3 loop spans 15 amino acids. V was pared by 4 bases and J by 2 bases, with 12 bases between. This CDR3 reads CASSLHRLGNQPQHF. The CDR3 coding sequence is TGTGCCAGCTCACTTCACAGGTTGGGCAATCAGCCCCAGCATTTT.

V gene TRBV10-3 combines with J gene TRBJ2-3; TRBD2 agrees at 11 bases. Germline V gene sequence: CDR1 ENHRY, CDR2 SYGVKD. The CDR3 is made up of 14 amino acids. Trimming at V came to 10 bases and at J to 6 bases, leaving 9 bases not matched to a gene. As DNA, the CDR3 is TGTGCCAGCAAACTACTAGCGGGAGCGGATACGCAGTATTTT. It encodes CASKLLAGADTQYF.

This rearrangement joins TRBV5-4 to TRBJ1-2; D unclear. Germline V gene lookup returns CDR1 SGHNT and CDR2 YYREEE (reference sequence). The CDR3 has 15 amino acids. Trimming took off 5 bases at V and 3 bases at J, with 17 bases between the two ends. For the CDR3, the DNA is TGTGCCAGCAGATCCTGGGCGGCATTTGACTATGGCTACACCTTC. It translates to CASRSWAAFDYGYTF.

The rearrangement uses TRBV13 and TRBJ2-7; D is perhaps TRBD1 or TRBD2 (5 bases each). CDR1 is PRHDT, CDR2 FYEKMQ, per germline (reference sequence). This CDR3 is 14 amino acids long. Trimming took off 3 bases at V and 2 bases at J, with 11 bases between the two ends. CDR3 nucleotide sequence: TGTGCCAGCAGCTTCATAGGGGAGCCCTACGAGCAGTACGTC. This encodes CASSFIGEPYEQYV.

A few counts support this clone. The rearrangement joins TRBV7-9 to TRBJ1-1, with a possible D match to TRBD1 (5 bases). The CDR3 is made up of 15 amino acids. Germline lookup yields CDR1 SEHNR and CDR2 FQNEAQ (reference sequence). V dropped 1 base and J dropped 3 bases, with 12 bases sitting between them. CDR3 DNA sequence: TGTGCCAGCAGCTTAGGGCAGGGTGTGGACACTGAAGCTTTCTTT. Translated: CASSLGQGVDTEAFF. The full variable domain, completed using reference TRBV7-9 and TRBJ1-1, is DTGVSQNPRHKITKRGQNVTFRCDPISEHNRLYWYRQTLGQGPEFLTYFQNEAQLEKSRLLSDRFSAERPKGSFSTLEIQRTEQGDSAMYLCASSLGQGVDTEAFFGQGTRLTVV.